A single sample gave rise to the 8 T cell receptor beta chains below, sequenced in a study of low-dose radiotherapy and immunotherapy resistance in tumors. Using a constant-region primer together with a V-primer adapter, TCRs were subjected to roughly 18 PCR cycles of amplification. TCRdb reprocessed the reads via MiXCR and lists one record per CDR3 protein. The sample yields roughly 52,000 distinct CDR3 sequences, around 34% seen once. Noted time point: after trial treatment. Stated treatment: LDRT plus nivolumab, ipilimumab, low-dose cyclophosphamide and aspirin (RACIN trial). The sequences come from PBMCs, collected after low-dose radiotherapy plus immunotherapy. These receptors were obtained from a male donor with rectosigmoid adenocarcinoma.

The V and J genes are TRBV7-2 and TRBJ2-2; D remains unclear. Germline V CDR1 and CDR2: SGHTA, FQGNSA. The CDR3 runs to 12 residues. The V and J ends lost 5 bases and 3 bases respectively, with 4 bases between them. This chain's CDR3 is CASSLHTGELFF. CDR3 nucleotide sequence: TGTGCCAGCAGCCTCCACACCGGGGAGCTGTTTTTT.

In its sample, this clonotype was seen many times. The chain employs TRBV7-2 and TRBJ2-7; D may be TRBD1 or TRBD2 (5 bases each). CDR1 and CDR2 (germline): SGHTA, FQGNSA. Trimming left V 5 bases short and J 7 bases short, with 21 bases between. The CDR3 contains 15 residues. The CDR3 DNA reads TGTGCCAGCAGCCCTGGGGGAAGGACCAGCAGGGAGCAGTACTTC. Its protein product is CASSPGGRTSREQYF. Looking up the rest from reference TRBV7-2 and TRBJ2-7 gives the full variable domain: GAGVSQSPSNKVTEKGKDVELRCDPISGHTALYWYRQSLGQGLEFLIYFQGNSAPDKSGLPSDRFSAERTGGSVSTLTIQRTQQEDSAVYLCASSPGGRTSREQYFGPGTRLTVT.

This clonotype was found many times. The chain couples TRBV20-1 to TRBJ1-5, with a weak D call TRBD1 (5 bases). Trimming pared 3 bases from V and 9 bases from J, leaving 21 bases between. The CDR3 length is 15 residues. Germline V gene sequence: CDR1 DFQATT, CDR2 SNEGSKA (reference sequence). In nucleotides, the CDR3 is TGCAGTGCTAGTGTCGTTGCCGGGGGGGAAGGGCCCCAGCATTTT. It encodes CSASVVAGGEGPQHF.

This rearrangement joins TRBV2 to TRBJ2-1; D is possibly TRBD1 or TRBD2 (5 bases each). The CDR3 contains 13 residues. Trimming stripped 5 bases from V and 10 bases from J, with 15 bases between. Looked up from germline, CDR1 is SNHLY and CDR2 is FYNNEI. This CDR3 is CASSPGDGREQFF. CDR3 sequence (DNA): TGTGCCAGCAGTCCTGGGGACGGTCGGGAGCAGTTCTTC.

This clonotype has ten or more counts. The genes are TRBV7-2 and TRBJ2-7; D is perhaps TRBD2 (7 bases). Trimming left V 5 bases short and J 5 bases short, with 16 bases between. CDR1 is SGHTA, CDR2 FQGNSA, per germline. The CDR3 contains 14 residues. The CDR3 region has the DNA TGTGCCAGCAGCCGGGGGGCAGGGTATAACGAGCAGTACTTC. Protein product: CASSRGAGYNEQYF.

This clonotype was seen repeatedly, ten times or more. The CDR3 sequence: CASSIGGARQPQHF. DNA for the CDR3: TGTGCCAGTAGTATAGGAGGGGCACGGCAGCCCCAGCATTTT. The chain is built from TRBV19 and TRBJ1-5, with a possible D match to TRBD1 (5 bases). The germline CDR1 and CDR2 sequences are LNHDA and SQIVND (reference sequence). The germline V and J ends were trimmed by 1 base and 7 bases, with 11 bases remaining between them. The CDR3 is 14 residues long.

This clonotype was seen repeatedly, ten times or more. The chain recombines TRBV5-4 with TRBJ2-1; D unclear. Germline loops: CDR1 SGHNT, CDR2 YYREEE (reference sequence). The CDR3 extends over 15 amino acids. The V gene lost 0 bases and the J gene lost 4 bases, with 11 bases spanning the gap. Here the CDR3 DNA reads TGTGCCAGCAGCTTGGACAGTCATACTTACAATGAGCAGTTCTTC. This gives the protein CASSLDSHTYNEQFF.

This clonotype turned up a few times. The DNA is left out, because the CDR3 cannot be placed on it with certainty; the CDR3 is given as TCRdb lists it. The CDR3 reads CASTRGSVVMDTGELFFF. The rearrangement uses TRBV5-1 and TRBJ2-2; the D call TRBD2 from the table was never checked on the DNA. The CDR3 extends over 18 residues, inclusive of both ends. CDR1 and CDR2 (germline): SGHRS, YFSETQ.